The 11 T cell receptor beta chains below were found in one sample sequenced in a study of CDR3 diversity in severe acne. TCRdb re-derived calls from the PCR reads in MiXCR, one entry per CDR3 protein. The sample consists of some 84,000 distinct CDR3 sequences, 45% to 60% of them appearing once. The sequenced sample was blood. All receptors come from a male donor in good health, without acne.

This chain joins TRBV29-1 and TRBJ2-3; TRBD2 matches 10 bases. The germline CDR1 and CDR2 sequences are SQVTM and ANQGSEA. After removal of 6 bases from V and 7 bases from J, the junction contained 7 bases not matched to a gene. The CDR3 spans 13 residues. CDR3 amino acids: CSVLTSGANTQYF. CDR3 DNA sequence: TGCAGCGTCCTAACTAGCGGGGCGAATACGCAGTATTTT.

This chain links TRBV20-1 with TRBJ2-3; 7 bases are shared with TRBD2. The CDR3 loop spans 14 amino acids. With V trimmed by 2 bases and J by 3 bases, 5 bases remained unmatched. Germline V CDR1 and CDR2: DFQATT, SNEGSKA (reference sequence). CDR3 protein: CSARWGGATDTQYF. The DNA for the CDR3 is TGCAGTGCTAGATGGGGAGGGGCGACAGATACGCAGTATTTT.

This rearrangement joins TRBV13 to TRBJ2-2; 8 positions agree with TRBD1. Trimming cost V 9 bases and J 7 bases; bases outside gene matches: 4. The CDR3 spans 12 residues. Germline assignment: CDR1 PRHDT and CDR2 FYEKMQ (reference sequence). CDR3 residues: CARKTGGGELFF. CDR3 in DNA: TGTGCCAGGAAAACAGGGGGCGGGGAGCTGTTTTTT.

The chain employs TRBV20-1 and TRBJ2-3; 10 bases are shared with TRBD2. V was pared by 6 bases and J by 2 bases, with 14 bases of the junction left unmatched. CDR1 and CDR2 (germline): DFQATT, SNEGSKA (reference sequence). The CDR3 runs 17 residues. The CDR3 spells CSAPAGGWEFFTDTQYF. Here the CDR3 DNA reads TGCAGTGCCCCAGCGGGAGGGTGGGAGTTTTTCACAGATACGCAGTATTTT.

With regard to this clonotype: The junction departs from germline at one end; a sequencing error may be responsible. The rearrangement uses TRBV20-1 and TRBJ1-4; TRBD1 agrees at 12 bases. The germline V gene has CDR1 DFQATT and CDR2 SNEGSKA (reference sequence). The CDR3 length is 15 residues. The DNA of the CDR3 is TGCAGTGCTCCGGGGACAGGGGGCGGGGGTGAAAGACTGTTTTTT. It encodes CSAPGTGGGGERLFF.

V usage is TRBV19 and J usage is TRBJ2-5; 7 bases are a match to TRBD2. V lost 5 bases, J lost 5 bases, and 8 bases stayed unmatched. Germline values: CDR1 LNHDA, CDR2 SQIVND (reference sequence). This CDR3 is 14 amino acids long. The CDR3 sequence is CASSSWAGVETQYF. The CDR3 region has the DNA TGTGCCAGTAGTTCGTGGGCGGGAGTTGAGACCCAGTACTTC.

The chain combines TRBV9 with TRBJ2-7; 7 bases are a match to TRBD1. V gave up 2 bases and J gave up 2 bases; unmatched junction bases: 4. Per the germline V gene, CDR1 is SGDLS and CDR2 is YYNGEE. There are 14 residues in the CDR3. The DNA for the CDR3 is TGTGCCAGCAGCGTTGGGCAGGGGGCCTACGAGCAGTACTTC. It translates to CASSVGQGAYEQYF.

This sequence joins TRBV5-1 and TRBJ2-2; 8 nucleotides agree with TRBD1. J was trimmed by 6 bases and V by 5 bases; bases with no gene match: 12. The germline CDR1 and CDR2 sequences are SGHRS and YFSETQ. The CDR3 has 16 amino acids. The CDR3 coding sequence is TGCGCCAGCAGGTTGCAGGGGGCAACTCAGGCCGGGGAGCTGTTTTTT. This gives the protein CASRLQGATQAGELFF.

This clonotype showed up just a few times. This chain joins TRBV10-3 and TRBJ1-2; 10 positions match TRBD1. The CDR3 has 15 amino acids. CDR1 and CDR2 (germline): ENHRY, SYGVKD. Losses at the gene ends were 3 bases for V and 6 bases for J; bases not matched to a gene: 7. CDR3 bases: TGTGCCATCAGTGAATGGGACAGGGGAGTAGATGGCTACACCTTC. It yields the protein CAISEWDRGVDGYTF.

V usage is TRBV25-1 and J usage is TRBJ1-5; D possibly corresponds to TRBD1 (6 bases). Germline CDR1 reads MGHDK; CDR2 reads SYGVNS. This CDR3 region has 15 residues. The V end was cut by 6 bases, the J end by 3 bases, with 15 bases between. This CDR3 reads CASSDRRGNNQPQHF. For the CDR3, the DNA is TGTGCCAGCAGCGACCGTAGGGGGAACAATCAGCCCCAGCATTTT.

The chain uses TRBV18 and TRBJ1-2, with 7 bases fitting TRBD1. CDR1 is KGHSH, CDR2 LQKENI, per germline. With V trimmed by 4 bases and J by 3 bases, 8 bases remained unmatched. This CDR3 has 15 amino acids. CDR3 bases: TGTGCCAGCTCACTCGCCCCAGGGGGACACTATGGCTACACCTTC. Its protein product is CASSLAPGGHYGYTF.